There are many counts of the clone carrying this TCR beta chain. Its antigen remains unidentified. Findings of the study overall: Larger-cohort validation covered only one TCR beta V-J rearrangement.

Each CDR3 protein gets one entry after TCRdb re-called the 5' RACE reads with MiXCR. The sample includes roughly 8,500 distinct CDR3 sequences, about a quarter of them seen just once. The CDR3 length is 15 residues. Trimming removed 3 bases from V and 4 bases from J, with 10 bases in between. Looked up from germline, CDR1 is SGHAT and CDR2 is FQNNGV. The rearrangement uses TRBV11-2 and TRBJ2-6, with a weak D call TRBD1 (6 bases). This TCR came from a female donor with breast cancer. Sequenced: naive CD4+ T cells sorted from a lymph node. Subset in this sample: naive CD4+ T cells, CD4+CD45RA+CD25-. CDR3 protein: CASSFTGTGANVLTF. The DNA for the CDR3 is TGTGCCAGCAGCTTCACAGGGACCGGGGCCAACGTCCTGACTTTC.